This T cell receptor beta chain was observed in a study of blood T cell repertoires in COVID-19. Study details: The United States, Italy and Spain supplied acute and convalescent COVID-19 samples. From T cells, B-cell-depleted T cells, or PBMCs came the material, which was cDNA or gDNA.

The length of the CDR3 is 11 residues. V lost 4 bases and J 6 bases, leaving 9 bases between the germline ends. Germline CDR1 reads GTSNPN; CDR2 reads SVGIG (reference sequence). How the authors handled the data: Amplification of reference gene primers provided the estimated nucleated cell counts. Using immunoSEQ multiplex PCR, the repertoire was profiled, and TCRdb retains in-frame clones only, with some absent. Clonal size and the V and J genes are those of that table, whereas D and trimming came from the DNA. Of 48,000 or so clones listed, 80% to 95% were seen once; the top ten hold 2.5% to 4%. The clonotype originates from a human donor in a cohort sampled during active COVID-19. The sequenced sample consisted of peripheral blood. The genes are TRBV30 and TRBJ1-1; the D gene is possibly TRBD1 (6 bases). Written as DNA, the CDR3 is TGTGCCTGGAACAGGGTCGCTGAAGCTTTCTTT. Encoded protein: CAWNRVAEAFF.